What follows are 6 T cell receptor beta chains derived from one specimen sequenced in a study of shared clonotypes between healthy human individuals. Assay: immunoSEQ multiplex PCR; the TCRdb copy retains only in-frame clones and omits some. The repertoire holds about a million clones, with 70% to 80% as singletons. Specimen: memory CD4+ T cells from PBMCs. Indicated subset: CD45RA-negative fraction. The receptors shown here come from a man aged 18 to 30 in good health. Some clones in this sample may be carry-over from other donors' samples.

This clone showed up just once. The chain recombines TRBV4-1 with TRBJ2-3; 12 bases are shared with TRBD2. The CDR3 runs to 17 residues. The V gene end was trimmed by 0 bases and the J gene end by 5 bases; junction bases not matched to a gene: 6. Looked up from germline, CDR1 is MGHRA and CDR2 is YSYEKL. CDR3 sequence: CASSQDRLAGGVDTQYF. The CDR3, as DNA: TGCGCCAGCAGCCAAGATCGGCTAGCGGGAGGGGTAGATACGCAGTATTTT.

The V gene is TRBV9, the J gene TRBJ2-1; 8 bases fit TRBD1. The germline gives CDR1 SGDLS, CDR2 YYNGEE. With 4 bases clipped from V and 6 bases from J, the junction kept 21 bases outside the gene matches. The CDR3 is made up of 19 amino acids. CDR3 loop: CASSPRTGTAGKGSNEQFF. The DNA for the CDR3 is TGTGCCAGCAGCCCCAGGACAGGGACTGCGGGAAAGGGCTCCAATGAGCAGTTCTTC.

This clone was seen only once. The chain carries TRBV5-1 and TRBJ2-7; 9 bases are shared with TRBD1. Trimming cost V 7 bases and J 3 bases; bases outside gene matches: 5. Per germline, CDR1 SGHRS and CDR2 YFSETQ. The CDR3 consists of 13 residues. CDR3 protein: CASQGTGNYEQYF. CDR3 in DNA: TGCGCCAGCCAGGGGACAGGGAACTACGAGCAGTACTTC.

A single count supports this clone. The genes are TRBV5-1 and TRBJ2-1, with D hard to call. The CDR3 is 16 residues long. Germline CDR1 reads SGHRS; CDR2 reads YFSETQ. V dropped 0 bases and J dropped 3 bases, with 13 bases sitting between them. As DNA, the CDR3 is TGCGCCAGCAGCTTGGTTGTTAGGGAAAACTACAATGAGCAGTTCTTC. Its translation is CASSLVVRENYNEQFF. Full variable domain (missing parts from reference TRBV5-1 and TRBJ2-1): KAGVTQTPRYLIKTRGQQVTLSCSPISGHRSVSWYQQTPGQGLQFLFEYFSETQRNKGNFPGRFSGRQFSNSRSEMNVSTLELGDSALYLCASSLVVRENYNEQFFGPGTRLTVL.

The chain has TRBV5-8 and TRBJ2-1; D gene ambiguous. Germline CDR1 SGHTS, CDR2 YDEGEE. Trimming pared 6 bases from V and 0 bases from J, leaving 13 bases between. This CDR3 has 15 amino acids. CDR3 loop: CASTPEGASYNEQFF. Here the CDR3 DNA reads TGTGCCAGCACTCCCGAAGGTGCCTCCTACAATGAGCAGTTCTTC.

The chain has TRBV15 and TRBJ2-7; D possibly corresponds to TRBD2 (7 bases). This CDR3 is built from 14 residues. V was pared by 8 bases and J by 3 bases, with 17 bases between. Germline loops: CDR1 LNHNV, CDR2 YYDKDF (reference sequence). CDR3: CATGEGGSFYEQYF. The CDR3 coding sequence is TGTGCCACCGGCGAGGGGGGGAGTTTCTACGAGCAGTACTTC.